This T cell receptor beta chain was identified during a study of blood T cell repertoires in COVID-19. Generated by immunoSEQ multiplex PCR, the TCRdb table keeps only in-frame clones and is missing some. The sample includes 400,000 to 450,000 clones, 80% to 90% of them seen just once. CDR3 size: 15 residues. Trimming pared 3 bases from V and 4 bases from J, leaving 14 bases between. The germline V gene has CDR1 SGHRS and CDR2 YFSETQ. This clonotype originated in a man aged 30 to 39 who had recovered from COVID-19. What was sequenced was PBMCs or T cells enriched from blood (not recorded which). The J gene is TRBJ2-1, the V gene TRBV5-1, with D possibly matching TRBD2 (6 bases). The DNA for the CDR3 is TGCGCCAGCAGCTGGGGGGACCGAGAGTACAATGAGCAGTTCTTC. This translates into CASSWGDREYNEQFF.